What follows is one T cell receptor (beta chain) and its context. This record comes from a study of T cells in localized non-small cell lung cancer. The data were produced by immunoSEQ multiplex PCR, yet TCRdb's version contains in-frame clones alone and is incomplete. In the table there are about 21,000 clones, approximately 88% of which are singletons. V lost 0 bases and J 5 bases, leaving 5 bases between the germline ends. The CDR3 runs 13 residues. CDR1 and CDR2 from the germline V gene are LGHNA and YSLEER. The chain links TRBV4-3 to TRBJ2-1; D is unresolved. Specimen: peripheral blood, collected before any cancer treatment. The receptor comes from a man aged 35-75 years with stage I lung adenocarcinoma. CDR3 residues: CASSQEVDNEQFF. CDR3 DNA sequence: TGCGCCAGCAGCCAAGAGGTAGACAATGAGCAGTTCTTC.